These 11 T cell receptor beta chains were all obtained from the same sample, sequenced in a study of CD8+CD57+ T cells in acquired aplastic anemia. TCR beta VDJ and CDR3 were profiled, and genomic DNA was the template. TCRdb reprocessed the reads with MiXCR, giving one entry per CDR3 protein. The sample carries about 160,000 distinct CDR3 sequences, around 50% recorded once. Those patients picked for sequencing had displayed CD8+CD57+ cell expansion on flow cytometry. Source material: sorted CD4+, CD8+, or CD8+CD57+ T cells (not recorded which) from PBMCs. These receptors were taken from a human donor with aplastic anemia.

In this sample, this clonotype turned up many times. The chain carries TRBV15 and TRBJ1-2; perhaps TRBD1 as D (6 bases). Trimming removed 3 bases from V and 1 base from J, with 15 bases in between. This CDR3 is built from 16 residues. Germline loops: CDR1 LNHNV, CDR2 YYDKDF (reference sequence). CDR3 bases: TGTGCCACCAGCAGGGGGACACAGGATTATAACTATGGCTACACCTTC. This gives the protein CATSRGTQDYNYGYTF.

The rearrangement joins TRBV24-1 to TRBJ1-2; 10 bases are a match to TRBD1. The germline CDR1 and CDR2 sequences are KGHDR and SFDVKD. V lost 2 bases and J lost 6; bases outside the gene matches: 2. This CDR3 spans 14 amino acids. The CDR3 is CATSDSDRGDGYTF. The CDR3 DNA is TGTGCCACCAGTGATTCGGACAGGGGGGATGGCTACACCTTC.

The V and J genes are TRBV12-3 or TRBV12-4 and TRBJ2-3; the D is unclear. The CDR3 runs 14 residues. Trimming removed 1 base from V and 0 bases from J, with 5 bases in between. CDR3 sequence reads: CASSLGHSTDTQYF. The CDR3 DNA is TGTGCCAGCAGTTTAGGGCATAGCACAGATACGCAGTATTTT.

The chain recombines TRBV6-2 or TRBV6-3 with TRBJ1-5, with a weak D call TRBD1 (5 bases). Per germline, CDR1 MNHEY and CDR2 SVGEGT. The CDR3 contains 15 residues. The germline V and J ends were trimmed by 0 bases and 3 bases, with 9 bases remaining between them. This CDR3 is CASSYSRQNNQPQHF. The CDR3 bases are TGTGCCAGCAGTTACTCTAGACAGAACAATCAGCCCCAGCATTTT.

This clonotype was seen once. A read error may account for a junction end that differs from germline. This chain connects TRBV10-3 to TRBJ2-2, with 8 bases that match TRBD1. Germline CDR1 is ENHRY and CDR2 is SYGVKD. There are 17 residues in the CDR3. The CDR3 here is CAISESKGQAEHRGAVF. CDR3 bases: TGTGCTATCAGTGAGTCAAAGGGACAGGCAGAACACCGGGGAGCTGTTTTT.

There are many counts of this clonotype. The gene calls are TRBV30 and TRBJ1-1; D unclear. V dropped 4 bases and J dropped 1 base, with 13 bases sitting between them. This CDR3 region has 14 residues. CDR1 and CDR2 from the germline V gene are GTSNPN and SVGIG (reference sequence). The CDR3 sequence is CAWTSPRSNTEAFF. CDR3 nucleotides: TGTGCCTGGACCAGTCCGCGCTCGAACACTGAAGCTTTCTTT.

The sample holds many counts of this clonotype. The chain uses TRBV7-2 and TRBJ1-4; 9 bases are a match to TRBD1. CDR1 is SGHTA, CDR2 FQGNSA, per germline. CDR3 length: 13 residues. The junction had 2 bases not matched to a gene; V was cut back by 4 bases and J by 8 bases. CDR3 nucleotides: TGTGCCAGCAGCTCCGGACAGGGGGAAAAACTGTTTTTT. It translates to CASSSGQGEKLFF.

The chain recombines TRBV2 with TRBJ2-1, with TRBD2 matching over 11 bases. CDR3 length equals 15 residues. Germline V lookup: CDR1 SNHLY, CDR2 FYNNEI. Losses at the gene ends were 4 bases for V and 6 bases for J; bases not matched to a gene: 5. CDR3 region: CASSVRLAGINEQFF. CDR3 bases: TGTGCCAGCAGTGTCAGACTAGCGGGGATCAATGAGCAGTTCTTC.

At least ten counts were recorded for this clonotype. One end of the junction is discordant with germline, which a read error may explain. This CDR3 is CASSLGGTGVGDTQYF. The CDR3, as DNA: TGTGCCAGCAGCTTAGGGGGGACAGGGGTAGGGGATACGCAGTATTTT. This sequence joins TRBV5-1 and TRBJ2-3, with 10 bases matching TRBD1. The CDR3 has 16 amino acids. Germline loops: CDR1 SGHRS, CDR2 YFSETQ.

This sequence joins TRBV10-3 and TRBJ2-7; D possibly corresponds to TRBD2 (5 bases). This CDR3 spans 13 amino acids. Per germline, CDR1 ENHRY and CDR2 SYGVKD. The V end was cut by 0 bases, the J end by 6 bases, with 9 bases between. The CDR3 nucleotides read TGTGCCATCAGTGAGTCCACTCGGGGCGAGCAGTACTTC. Translating it yields CAISESTRGEQYF.

To note about this clonotype: A read error may be the cause here, since a much bigger clone is one base away. This sequence joins TRBV10-3 and TRBJ2-2, with a possible D match to TRBD2 (6 bases). This CDR3 has 16 amino acids. The germline V gene has CDR1 ENHRY and CDR2 SYGVKD. The CDR3 DNA follows: TGTGCCAGCAGTTGCGGGGCGGCCAATGGGAAAGGGGAGCTGTTTTTT. Translated: CASSCGAANGKGELFF.